Listed here are 26 T cell receptor beta chains from one sample, sequenced in a study of blood T cell repertoires in COVID-19. The assay was immunoSEQ multiplex PCR, and TCRdb's table has in-frame clones only and misses some. Here the sample spans some 150,000 clones, about 86% being singletons. Material: peripheral blood. The source of these receptors is a man aged 70 or older with acute or convalescent COVID-19.

The rearrangement uses TRBV7-9 and TRBJ2-5; D is ambiguous. Trimming left V 2 bases short and J 5 bases short, with 6 bases between. Looked up from germline, CDR1 is SEHNR and CDR2 is FQNEAQ (reference sequence). The CDR3 runs 12 residues. In DNA form, the CDR3 reads TGTGCCAGCAGCTTACTCCGGGAGACCCAGTACTTC. It translates to CASSLLRETQYF.

This clone was seen repeatedly, ten times or more. The chain employs TRBV9 and TRBJ1-2, with D tentatively TRBD1 (6 bases). There are 16 residues in the CDR3. With 3 bases removed from V and 3 bases from J, the gap between germline ends came to 18 bases. In germline, CDR1 is SGDLS, CDR2 YYNGEE. CDR3 region: CASSERSGAQDYGYTF. The CDR3 DNA sequence: TGTGCCAGCAGCGAGAGGTCAGGGGCGCAGGACTATGGCTACACCTTC.

The chain combines TRBV19 with TRBJ2-3; D gene unclear. Trimming stripped 3 bases from V and 3 bases from J, with 7 bases between. In germline, CDR1 is LNHDA, CDR2 SQIVND (reference sequence). The CDR3 spans 13 residues. CDR3 in DNA: TGTGCCAGTAGTATTTCGGGTACAGATACGCAGTATTTT. As protein: CASSISGTDTQYF. The full variable domain, with the rest looked up from reference TRBV19 and TRBJ2-3, is DGGITQSPKYLFRKEGQNVTLSCEQNLNHDAMYWYRQDPGQGLRLIYYSQIVNDFQKGDIAEGYSVSREKKESFPLTVTSAQKNPTAFYLCASSISGTDTQYFGPGTRLTVL.

V gene TRBV2 combines with J gene TRBJ2-7; TRBD1 might be the D (6 bases). This CDR3 is 12 amino acids long. CDR1 and CDR2 from the germline V gene are SNHLY and FYNNEI. V lost 5 bases, J lost 3 bases, and 8 bases lay in between. Here the CDR3 reads CASSTGFYEQYF. CDR3 in DNA: TGTGCCAGCAGTACAGGGTTCTACGAGCAGTACTTC.

The rearrangement links TRBV3-1 (or the pseudogene TRBV3-2) to TRBJ2-3; the match to TRBD2 covers 9 bases. The germline CDR1 and CDR2 sequences are LGHDT and YNNKEL (reference sequence). The J segment lost 0 bases and the V segment lost 4 bases, leaving 2 bases of the junction unmatched. The CDR3 consists of 15 residues. The CDR3 reads CASSPLAGSTDTQYF. The DNA of the CDR3 is TGTGCCAGCAGCCCACTAGCGGGTAGCACAGATACGCAGTATTTT.

J is TRBJ1-1 and V is TRBV5-6; the D gene is possibly TRBD1 (6 bases). V shed 4 bases and J shed 3 bases, with 13 bases lying between them. Germline-derived CDR1 and CDR2 are SGHDT and YYEEEE. This CDR3 contains 14 residues. CDR3 residues: CASSLGAGYTEAFF. The CDR3 DNA is TGTGCCAGCAGCCTGGGGGCCGGCTACACTGAAGCTTTCTTT.

The rearrangement joins TRBV7-3 to TRBJ2-1; 9 bases fit TRBD2. The ends lost 6 bases at V and 6 bases at J; junction bases unmatched: 9. CDR3 length equals 15 residues. The germline V gene encodes CDR1 SGHTA and CDR2 FQGTGA. In DNA, the CDR3 is TGTGCCAGCAGGTATTCTAGCGGGGCCTTCAATGAGCAGTTCTTC. Translating it yields CASRYSSGAFNEQFF.

The V and J genes are TRBV7-8 and TRBJ1-2; D is unclear. The V end lost 0 bases, the J end lost 8 bases, and 16 bases lay between the germline ends. The CDR3 extends over 15 amino acids. The germline gives CDR1 SGHVS, CDR2 FQNEAQ. CDR3 region: CASSLAVGGQEGYTF. The CDR3 DNA reads as TGTGCCAGCAGCTTAGCGGTAGGAGGTCAAGAAGGCTACACCTTC.

The chain recombines TRBV11-1 with TRBJ2-1; 11 nucleotides match TRBD2. Looked up from germline, CDR1 is SGHAT and CDR2 is FQDESV (reference sequence). The CDR3 totals 15 residues. Losses at the gene ends were 5 bases for V and 7 bases for J; bases not matched to a gene: 7. CDR3 sequence reads: CASSPGLAGKNEQFF. Written as DNA, the CDR3 is TGTGCCAGCAGCCCAGGACTAGCGGGCAAGAATGAGCAGTTCTTC.

This clone was counted a few times. Other nucleotide sequences in the sample specify the same CDR3. V is TRBV28 and J is TRBJ2-7; D gene uncertain. Germline CDR1 reads MDHEN; CDR2 reads SYDVKM. The CDR3 contains 12 residues. V was shortened by 3 bases and J by 0 bases, with 3 bases between the two germline ends. The CDR3 DNA follows: TGTGCCAGCAGTTTTAGCTCCTACGAGCAGTACTTC. Translated, it gives CASSFSSYEQYF.

This clone is a singleton in its sample. The chain is built from TRBV24-1 and TRBJ1-2; D is perhaps TRBD1 (6 bases). The ends were cut back, 4 bases at V and 3 bases at J, with 14 bases in the middle. Germline CDR1 KGHDR, CDR2 SFDVKD. The CDR3 loop spans 15 amino acids. The CDR3 loop reads CATSERGAVDYGYTF. The CDR3 DNA sequence: TGTGCCACCAGTGAACGGGGGGCGGTGGACTATGGCTACACCTTC.

This clone turned up a few times. The chain uses TRBV11-3 and TRBJ2-2; the D gene is possibly TRBD2 (6 bases). There are 14 residues in the CDR3. The V gene lost 1 base and the J gene lost 5 bases, with 8 bases spanning the gap. Germline CDR1 is SGHNT and CDR2 is YENEEA. CDR3 in DNA: TGTGCCAGCAGCTTAGGGCTAGCGACCGGGGAGCTGTTTTTT. Protein: CASSLGLATGELFF.

This chain connects TRBV5-1 to TRBJ2-5; TRBD2 might be the D (5 bases). Looked up from germline, CDR1 is SGHRS and CDR2 is YFSETQ. The CDR3 is made up of 13 amino acids. Trimming removed 0 bases from V and 5 bases from J, with 8 bases in between. CDR3 DNA sequence: TGCGCCAGCAGCTTGGACGGGGTTGAGACCCAGTACTTC. This codes for CASSLDGVETQYF.

The chain carries TRBV7-2 and TRBJ2-1; D is possibly TRBD2 (6 bases). The V gene lost 0 bases and the J gene lost 0 bases, with 12 bases spanning the gap. Germline lookup yields CDR1 SGHTA and CDR2 FQGNSA. The length of the CDR3 is 17 residues. This CDR3 reads CASSLALAESSYNEQFF. The CDR3 nucleotides are TGTGCCAGCAGCTTAGCATTAGCGGAGAGCTCCTACAATGAGCAGTTCTTC.

This sequence joins TRBV15 and TRBJ2-4; 10 bases fit TRBD2. In germline, CDR1 is LNHNV, CDR2 YYDKDF (reference sequence). With 1 base clipped from V and 3 bases from J, the junction kept 3 bases outside the gene matches. The CDR3 runs to 16 residues. CDR3 sequence: CATSRGASGSKNIQYF. CDR3 in DNA: TGTGCCACCAGCAGAGGGGCTAGCGGGAGCAAAAACATTCAGTACTTC.

The chain recombines TRBV28 with TRBJ2-5; D possibly corresponds to TRBD2 (7 bases). Per the germline V gene, CDR1 is MDHEN and CDR2 is SYDVKM. This CDR3 has 18 residues. The V and J ends lost 6 bases and 0 bases respectively, with 23 bases between them. In DNA, the CDR3 is TGTGCCAGCAGCCCAGGGAGGGTTCAGGGGCCGTACCAAGAGACCCAGTACTTC. It yields the protein CASSPGRVQGPYQETQYF.

The gene calls are TRBV10-3 and TRBJ2-5; 11 bases match TRBD2. The germline CDR1 and CDR2 sequences are ENHRY and SYGVKD. This CDR3 spans 17 amino acids. Trimming at V came to 2 bases and at J to 1 base, leaving 6 bases not matched to a gene. In DNA, the CDR3 is TGTGCCATCAGTGAGCCCGGGACTAGCGGAGCCCAAGAGACCCAGTACTTC. Its translation is CAISEPGTSGAQETQYF.

In its sample, this clone was seen once. This chain joins TRBV19 and TRBJ2-7; no clear D. CDR1 and CDR2 from the germline V gene are LNHDA and SQIVND (reference sequence). This CDR3 spans 12 amino acids. Trimming pared 3 bases from V and 3 bases from J, leaving 6 bases between. CDR3 sequence (DNA): TGTGCCAGTAGTATGTCCGGCTACGAGCAGTACTTC. This sequence encodes CASSMSGYEQYF.

The chain employs TRBV25-1 and TRBJ1-1; no definite D call. The germline V gene encodes CDR1 MGHDK and CDR2 SYGVNS. Trimming took off 8 bases at V and 5 bases at J, with 6 bases between the two ends. The CDR3 runs 10 residues. The CDR3 DNA is TGTGCCAGCGTGAGTACTGAAGCTTTCTTT. Its translation: CASVSTEAFF.

V is TRBV19 and J is TRBJ2-7; 9 bases fit TRBD2. The CDR3 consists of 16 residues. Germline CDR1 LNHDA, CDR2 SQIVND (reference sequence). The V segment lost 1 base and the J segment 7 bases; nucleotides outside the gene matches: 11. The CDR3 spells CASSIVGAGGPGEQYF. The CDR3, as DNA: TGTGCCAGTAGTATAGTGGGCGCGGGAGGGCCGGGGGAGCAGTACTTC.

The rearrangement links TRBV6-5 to TRBJ2-3; TRBD2 aligns across 7 bases. V dropped 3 bases and J dropped 0; count of bases not matched to a gene: 6. The CDR3 is made up of 16 amino acids. From germline, CDR1 is MNHEY and CDR2 SVGAGI. The CDR3 nucleotides are TGTGCCAGCAGTTATTCTAGGACTAGAAGCACAGATACGCAGTATTTT. It specifies CASSYSRTRSTDTQYF.

V usage is TRBV4-3 and J usage is TRBJ2-1; perhaps TRBD2 as D (6 bases). The germline CDR1 and CDR2 sequences are LGHNA and YSLEER. Trimming pared 4 bases from V and 5 bases from J, leaving 21 bases between. The CDR3 runs 17 residues. CDR3 in DNA: TGCGCCAGCAGCCTCTCCTTGTGGCTAGCGAAAAACAATGAGCAGTTCTTC. Translated: CASSLSLWLAKNNEQFF.

The chain combines TRBV12-3 or TRBV12-4 with TRBJ1-1; D may be TRBD1 (5 bases). V dropped 1 base and J dropped 8 bases, with 11 bases sitting between them. The CDR3 consists of 13 residues. CDR3 sequence (DNA): TGTGCCAGCAGTTTAGGGGCCAGGGTAGAAGCTTTCTTT. It translates to CASSLGARVEAFF.

This chain joins TRBV3-1 (or the pseudogene TRBV3-2) and TRBJ2-5; perhaps TRBD2 as D (5 bases). With 1 base removed from V and 4 bases from J, the gap between germline ends came to 10 bases. This CDR3 comprises 14 residues. Looked up from germline, CDR1 is LGHDT and CDR2 is YNNKEL (reference sequence). The CDR3 region is CASSQAGRGETQYF. CDR3 coding DNA: TGTGCCAGCAGCCAAGCGGGGAGAGGAGAGACCCAGTACTTC.

A few counts support this clone. V is TRBV30 and J is TRBJ2-1; 9 bases are a match to TRBD2. Germline CDR1 is GTSNPN and CDR2 is SVGIG (reference sequence). This CDR3 comprises 15 residues. The V and J ends lost 0 bases and 10 bases, in that order; junction bases with no gene match: 10. The CDR3 DNA reads TGTGCCTGGAGTGTACGGGGGAGCGGGAGGAAGGAGCAGTTCTTC. Translated, it gives CAWSVRGSGRKEQFF.

The rearrangement uses TRBV10-3 and TRBJ1-4, with TRBD1 as a possible D gene (5 bases). Germline V gene sequence: CDR1 ENHRY, CDR2 SYGVKD. The CDR3 contains 14 residues. V lost 3 bases and J lost 4, with 9 bases in between. Here the CDR3 DNA reads TGTGCCATCAGTGAAACGGGGGTTAATGAAAAACTGTTTTTT. Translated, it gives CAISETGVNEKLFF.